The next 10 T cell receptor beta chains were all read from a single sample in a study of shared clonotypes between healthy human individuals. Assay used: immunoSEQ multiplex PCR; TCRdb lists only in-frame clones, some missing. The table records around 2,000,000 clones, roughly 91% of them present only once. Naive CD8 cells, CD45RO-negative and positively selected for CCR7, excluded terminally differentiated effector memory CD45RA+ cells. The sample taken for sequencing was naive CD8+ T cells from PBMCs. Receptors originate from a man aged 18-30 years in good health. Some clones in this sample may be carry-over from other donors' samples.

The rearrangement joins TRBV6-6 to TRBJ2-1; the match to TRBD2 covers 12 bases. The CDR3 sequence is 16 residues long. Looked up from germline, CDR1 is MNHNY and CDR2 is SVGAGI (reference sequence). V lost 7 bases and J lost 10; bases outside the gene matches: 14. CDR3 in DNA: TGTGCCAGCATCGACCCTACTAGCGGGAGGACTCGGGAGCAGTTCTTC. It encodes CASIDPTSGRTREQFF.

V gene TRBV18 combines with J gene TRBJ2-7, with TRBD2 matching over 9 bases. The CDR3 is made up of 15 amino acids. Germline V lookup: CDR1 KGHSH, CDR2 LQKENI. V dropped 3 bases and J dropped 3; count of bases not matched to a gene: 6. Here the CDR3 reads CASSPLAGRHYEQYF. For the CDR3, the DNA is TGTGCCAGCTCACCTCTAGCGGGACGTCACTACGAGCAGTACTTC.

This sequence joins TRBV11-2 and TRBJ2-7, with 10 bases aligning to TRBD2. Germline loops: CDR1 SGHAT, CDR2 FQNNGV. Trimming removed 1 base from V and 2 bases from J; junction bases left unmatched: 2. This CDR3 is built from 15 residues. CDR3 loop: CASSLGTSGPYEQYF. The CDR3 DNA follows: TGTGCCAGCAGCTTAGGGACTAGCGGACCCTACGAGCAGTACTTC.

This clone was seen once. V is TRBV27 and J is TRBJ2-5, with 7 nucleotides matching TRBD1. Per the germline V gene, CDR1 is MNHEY and CDR2 is SMNVEV (reference sequence). The CDR3 extends over 16 amino acids. With V trimmed by 0 bases and J by 2 bases, 6 bases remained unmatched. Here the CDR3 DNA reads TGTGCCAGCAGTTTATCCCCAGGGGGATTACAAGAGACCCAGTACTTC. Protein product: CASSLSPGGLQETQYF.

The rearrangement links TRBV10-3 to TRBJ2-2; D is perhaps TRBD2 (5 bases). The CDR3 has 15 amino acids. The V and J ends lost 0 bases and 4 bases respectively, with 9 bases between them. The V gene's germline CDR1 is ENHRY and CDR2 SYGVKD. CDR3 DNA sequence: TGTGCCATCAGTGAGTCCGGCGAGGGCACCGGGGAGCTGTTTTTT. Translated: CAISESGEGTGELFF.

This clone was recorded only once. The rearrangement uses TRBV29-1 and TRBJ2-1, with D hard to call. CDR3 length: 12 residues. Germline assignment: CDR1 SQVTM and CDR2 ANQGSEA. V was clipped by 0 bases and J by 6 bases, with 6 bases between them. The CDR3: CSVEDRSNEQFF. The CDR3 DNA follows: TGCAGCGTTGAAGATAGGTCCAATGAGCAGTTCTTC.

The V and J genes are TRBV4-1 and TRBJ2-2, with D possibly being TRBD2 (5 bases). This CDR3 has 16 residues. In germline, CDR1 is MGHRA, CDR2 YSYEKL. The ends were cut back, 2 bases at V and 7 bases at J, with 17 bases in the middle. The CDR3 spells CASSQIRKGEGGELFF. The CDR3, as DNA: TGCGCCAGCAGCCAAATAAGGAAGGGAGAGGGCGGGGAGCTGTTTTTT.

The V gene is TRBV4-3, the J gene TRBJ1-5; D ambiguous. The CDR3 sequence is 14 residues long. V lost 3 bases, J lost 6 bases, and 12 bases lay in between. The germline CDR1 and CDR2 sequences are LGHNA and YSLEER. CDR3 DNA sequence: TGCGCCAGCAGCCAGGGAATAGCGGGTCAGCCCCAGCATTTT. This codes for CASSQGIAGQPQHF.

On this clone itself: This same CDR3 is encoded by further DNA sequences in the sample. The V and J genes are TRBV19 and TRBJ1-1, with TRBD1 identical over 7 bases. The CDR3 is 14 residues long. V dropped 7 bases and J dropped 0; count of bases not matched to a gene: 5. Germline V gene lookup returns CDR1 LNHDA and CDR2 SQIVND (reference sequence). The CDR3 region is CASNPGTVNTEAFF. CDR3 coding DNA: TGTGCCAGTAACCCGGGGACAGTGAACACTGAAGCTTTCTTT.

The chain joins TRBV28 to TRBJ2-7; D is unresolved. Deletions cut 4 bases from V and 0 bases from J, with 16 bases between. The CDR3 has 16 residues. The V gene's germline CDR1 is MDHEN and CDR2 SYDVKM. The CDR3 DNA is TGTGCCAGCAGTTATGTGGTAGGCCGTAGCTCCTACGAGCAGTACTTC. This sequence encodes CASSYVVGRSSYEQYF.